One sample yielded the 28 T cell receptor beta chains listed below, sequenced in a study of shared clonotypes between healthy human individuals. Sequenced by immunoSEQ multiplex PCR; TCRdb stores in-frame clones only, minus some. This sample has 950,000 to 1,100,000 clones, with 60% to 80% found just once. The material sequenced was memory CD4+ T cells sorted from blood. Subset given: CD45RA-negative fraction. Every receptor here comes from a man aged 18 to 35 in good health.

CDR3 region: CASTAGSGGTYEQYF. The CDR3 DNA is TGTGCCAGCACCGCGGGTAGCGGGGGGACCTACGAGCAGTACTTC. This chain uses TRBV6-6 with TRBJ2-7; 10 bases are a match to TRBD2. Germline V gives CDR1 MNHNY, CDR2 SVGAGI (reference sequence). Losses at the gene ends were 7 bases for V and 2 bases for J; bases not matched to a gene: 8. This CDR3 has 15 residues.

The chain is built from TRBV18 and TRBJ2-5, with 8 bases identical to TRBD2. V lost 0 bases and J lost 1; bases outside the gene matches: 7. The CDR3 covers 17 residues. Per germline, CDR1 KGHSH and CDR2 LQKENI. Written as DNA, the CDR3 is TGTGCCAGCTCACCACCGACGCCTAGCGGGCCCCAAGAGACCCAGTACTTC. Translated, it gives CASSPPTPSGPQETQYF. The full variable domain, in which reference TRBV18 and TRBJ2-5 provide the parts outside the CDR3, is NAGVMQNPRHLVRRRGQEARLRCSPMKGHSHVYWYRQLPEEGLKFMVYLQKENIIDESGMPKERFSAEFPKEGPSILRIQQVVRGDSAAYFCASSPPTPSGPQETQYFGPGTRLLVL.

In DNA, the CDR3 is TGTGCCAGTAGTATCATGGCGAACACTGAAGCTTTCTTT. Encoded protein: CASSIMANTEAFF. The rearrangement uses TRBV19 and TRBJ1-1; D ambiguous. The CDR3 has 13 residues. V was trimmed by 3 bases and J by 1 base, leaving 6 bases between them. Germline lookup yields CDR1 LNHDA and CDR2 SQIVND (reference sequence).

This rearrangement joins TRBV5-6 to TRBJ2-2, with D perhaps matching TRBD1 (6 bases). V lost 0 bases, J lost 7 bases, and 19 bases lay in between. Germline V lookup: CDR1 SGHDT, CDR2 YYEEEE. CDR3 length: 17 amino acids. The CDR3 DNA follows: TGTGCCAGCAGCTTGGGTCTGCGACAGGCCACAGGCGGGGAGCTGTTTTTT. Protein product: CASSLGLRQATGGELFF.

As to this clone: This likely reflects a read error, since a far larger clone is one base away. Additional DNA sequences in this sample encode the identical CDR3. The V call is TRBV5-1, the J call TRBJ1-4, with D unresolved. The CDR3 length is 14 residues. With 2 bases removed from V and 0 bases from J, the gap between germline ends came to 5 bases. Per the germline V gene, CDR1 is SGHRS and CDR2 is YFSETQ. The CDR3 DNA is TGCGCCAGCAGCTTCCGGGCAACTAATGAAAAACTGTTTTTT. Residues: CASSFRATNEKLFF. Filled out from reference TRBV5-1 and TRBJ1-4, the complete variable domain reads KAGVTQTPRYLIKTRGQQVTLSCSPISGHRSVSWYQQTPGQGLQFLFEYFSETQRNKGNFPGRFSGRQFSNSRSEMNVSTLELGDSALYLCASSFRATNEKLFFGSGTQLSVL.

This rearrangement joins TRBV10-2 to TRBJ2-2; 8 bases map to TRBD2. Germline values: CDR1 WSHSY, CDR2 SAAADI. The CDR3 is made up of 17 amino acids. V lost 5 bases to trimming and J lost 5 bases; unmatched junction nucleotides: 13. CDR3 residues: CASSRSPGGAGTGELFF. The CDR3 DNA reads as TGCGCCAGCAGTCGGTCCCCGGGAGGGGCGGGAACCGGGGAGCTGTTTTTT.

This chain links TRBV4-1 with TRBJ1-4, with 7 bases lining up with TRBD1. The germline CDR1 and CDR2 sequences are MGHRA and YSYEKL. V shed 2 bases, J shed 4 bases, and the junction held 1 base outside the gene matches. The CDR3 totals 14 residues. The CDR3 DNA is TGCGCCAGCAGCCAACAGGGGGATAATGAAAAACTGTTTTTT. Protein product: CASSQQGDNEKLFF.

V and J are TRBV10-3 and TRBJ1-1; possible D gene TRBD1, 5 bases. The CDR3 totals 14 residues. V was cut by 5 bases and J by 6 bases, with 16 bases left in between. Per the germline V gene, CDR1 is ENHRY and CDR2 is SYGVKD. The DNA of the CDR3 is TGTGCCATCAGTCGGGGGATCTCTGGGGCTGAAGCTTTCTTT. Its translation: CAISRGISGAEAFF.

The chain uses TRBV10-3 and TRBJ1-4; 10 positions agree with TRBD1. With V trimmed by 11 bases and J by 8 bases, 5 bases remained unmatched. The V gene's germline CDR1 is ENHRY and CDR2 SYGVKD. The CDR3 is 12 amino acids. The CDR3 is CAAGTGEEKLFF. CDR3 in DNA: TGTGCCGCCGGGACAGGGGAGGAAAAACTGTTTTTT.

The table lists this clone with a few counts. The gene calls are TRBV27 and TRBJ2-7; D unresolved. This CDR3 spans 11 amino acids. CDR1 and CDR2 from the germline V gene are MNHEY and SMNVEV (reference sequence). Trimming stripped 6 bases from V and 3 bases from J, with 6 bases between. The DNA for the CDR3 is TGTGCCAGCAGCAACTTCTACGAGCAGTACTTC. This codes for CASSNFYEQYF.

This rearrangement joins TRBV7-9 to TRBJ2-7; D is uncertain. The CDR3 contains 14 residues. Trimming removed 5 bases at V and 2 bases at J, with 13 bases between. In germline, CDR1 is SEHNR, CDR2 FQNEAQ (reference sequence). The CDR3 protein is CASSQKGGPYEQYF. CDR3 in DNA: TGTGCCAGCAGCCAGAAGGGTGGTCCCTACGAGCAGTACTTC.

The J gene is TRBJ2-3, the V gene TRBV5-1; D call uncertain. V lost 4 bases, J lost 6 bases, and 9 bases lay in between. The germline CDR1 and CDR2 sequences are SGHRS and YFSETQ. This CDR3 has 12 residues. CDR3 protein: CASSPSGDTQYF. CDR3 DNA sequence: TGCGCCAGCAGCCCCTCCGGGGATACGCAGTATTTT.

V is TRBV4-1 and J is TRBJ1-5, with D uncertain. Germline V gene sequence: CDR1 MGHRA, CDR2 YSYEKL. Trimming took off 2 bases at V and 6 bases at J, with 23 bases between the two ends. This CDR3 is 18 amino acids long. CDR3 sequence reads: CASSQYEFPGLRSQPQHF. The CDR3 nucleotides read TGCGCCAGCAGCCAATACGAATTTCCGGGGTTGAGGAGTCAGCCCCAGCATTTT.

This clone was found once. CDR3 region: CSVVGGKNYGYTF. The CDR3 DNA sequence: TGCAGCGTTGTCGGGGGGAAGAACTATGGCTACACCTTC. The chain joins TRBV29-1 to TRBJ1-2; D is possibly TRBD1 (5 bases). CDR1 is SQVTM, CDR2 ANQGSEA, per germline. V shed 4 bases and J shed 2 bases, with 11 bases lying between them. This CDR3 comprises 13 residues.

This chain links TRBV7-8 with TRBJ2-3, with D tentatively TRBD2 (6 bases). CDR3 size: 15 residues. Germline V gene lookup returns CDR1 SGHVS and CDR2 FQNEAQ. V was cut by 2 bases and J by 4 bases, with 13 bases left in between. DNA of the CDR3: TGTGCCAGCAGCTTAAGGAGCGGGTGGGCAGATACGCAGTATTTT. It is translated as CASSLRSGWADTQYF. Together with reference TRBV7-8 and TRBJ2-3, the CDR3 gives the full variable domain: GAGVSQSPRYKVAKRGQDVALRCDPISGHVSLFWYQQALGQGPEFLTYFQNEAQLDKSGLPSDRFFAERPEGSVSTLKIQRTQQEDSAVYLCASSLRSGWADTQYFGPGTRLTVL.

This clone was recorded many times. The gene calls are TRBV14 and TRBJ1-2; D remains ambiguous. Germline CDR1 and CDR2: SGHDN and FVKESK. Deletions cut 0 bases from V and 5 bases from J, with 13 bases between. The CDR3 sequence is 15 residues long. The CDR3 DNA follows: TGTGCCAGCAGCCAAGATTCCCGGCGGAAATATGGCTACACCTTC. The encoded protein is CASSQDSRRKYGYTF.

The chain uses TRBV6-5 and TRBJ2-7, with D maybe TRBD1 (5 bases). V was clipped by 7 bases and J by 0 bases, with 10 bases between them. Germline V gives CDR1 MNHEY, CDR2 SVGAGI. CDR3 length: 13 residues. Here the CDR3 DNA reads TGTGCCAGCAAACGCAGGGACTCCTACGAGCAGTACTTC. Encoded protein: CASKRRDSYEQYF.

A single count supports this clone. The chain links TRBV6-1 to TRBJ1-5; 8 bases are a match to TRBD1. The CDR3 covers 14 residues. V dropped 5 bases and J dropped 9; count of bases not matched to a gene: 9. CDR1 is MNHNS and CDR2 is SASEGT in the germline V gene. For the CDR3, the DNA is TGTGCCAGCAGTCCGGGACAGGCAATTTGGCCCCAGCATTTT. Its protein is CASSPGQAIWPQHF.

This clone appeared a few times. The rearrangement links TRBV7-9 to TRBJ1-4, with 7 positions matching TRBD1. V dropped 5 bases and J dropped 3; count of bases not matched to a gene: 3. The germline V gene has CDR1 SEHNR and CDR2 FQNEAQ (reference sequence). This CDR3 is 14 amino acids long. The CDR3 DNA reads TGTGCCAGCAGCGTAGGGACAGCTAATGAAAAACTGTTTTTT. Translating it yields CASSVGTANEKLFF.

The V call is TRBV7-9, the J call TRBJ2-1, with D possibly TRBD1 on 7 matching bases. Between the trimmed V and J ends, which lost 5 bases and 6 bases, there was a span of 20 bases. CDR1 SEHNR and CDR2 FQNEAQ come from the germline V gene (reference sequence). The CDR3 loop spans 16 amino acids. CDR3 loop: CASSAQGGRVINEQFF. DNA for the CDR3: TGTGCCAGCAGCGCCCAGGGGGGACGGGTGATCAATGAGCAGTTCTTC.

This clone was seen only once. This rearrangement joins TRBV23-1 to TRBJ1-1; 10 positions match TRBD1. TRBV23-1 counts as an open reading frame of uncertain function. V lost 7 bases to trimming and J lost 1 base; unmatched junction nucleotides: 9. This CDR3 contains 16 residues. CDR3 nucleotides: TGCGCCAGCATAATAGGGACAGGGGAGCAGAACACTGAAGCTTTCTTT. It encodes CASIIGTGEQNTEAFF.

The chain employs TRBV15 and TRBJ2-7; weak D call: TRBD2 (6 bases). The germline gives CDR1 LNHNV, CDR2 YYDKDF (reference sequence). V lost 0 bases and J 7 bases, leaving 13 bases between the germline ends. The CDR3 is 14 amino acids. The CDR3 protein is CATSRERGWLEQYF. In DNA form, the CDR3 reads TGTGCCACCAGCAGAGAGCGGGGTTGGCTTGAGCAGTACTTC.

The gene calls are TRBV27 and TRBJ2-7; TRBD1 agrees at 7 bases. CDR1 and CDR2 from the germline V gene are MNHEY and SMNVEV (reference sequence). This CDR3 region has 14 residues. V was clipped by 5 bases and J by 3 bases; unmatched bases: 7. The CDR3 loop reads CASSIRDRVYEQYF. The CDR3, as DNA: TGTGCCAGCAGTATCCGGGACAGAGTCTACGAGCAGTACTTC.

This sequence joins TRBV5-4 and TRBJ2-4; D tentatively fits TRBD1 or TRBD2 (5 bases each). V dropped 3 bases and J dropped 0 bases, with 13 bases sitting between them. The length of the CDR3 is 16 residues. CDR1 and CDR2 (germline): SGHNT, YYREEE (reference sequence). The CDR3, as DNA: TGTGCCAGCAGCTCGGGGCCTTCTTTAGCCAAAAACATTCAGTACTTC. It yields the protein CASSSGPSLAKNIQYF.

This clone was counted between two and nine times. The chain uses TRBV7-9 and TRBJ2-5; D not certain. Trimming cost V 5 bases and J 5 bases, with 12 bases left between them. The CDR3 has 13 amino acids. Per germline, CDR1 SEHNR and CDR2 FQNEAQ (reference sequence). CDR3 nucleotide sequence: TGTGCCAGCAGCCGCGCCAGCACGGAGACCCAGTACTTC. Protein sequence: CASSRASTETQYF.

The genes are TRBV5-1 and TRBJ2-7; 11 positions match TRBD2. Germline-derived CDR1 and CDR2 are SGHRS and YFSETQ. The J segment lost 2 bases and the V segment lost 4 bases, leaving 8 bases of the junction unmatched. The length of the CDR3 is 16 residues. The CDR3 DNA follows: TGCGCCAGCAGCGTCTTAGCGGGGGGGTCGACCTACGAGCAGTACTTC. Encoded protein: CASSVLAGGSTYEQYF.

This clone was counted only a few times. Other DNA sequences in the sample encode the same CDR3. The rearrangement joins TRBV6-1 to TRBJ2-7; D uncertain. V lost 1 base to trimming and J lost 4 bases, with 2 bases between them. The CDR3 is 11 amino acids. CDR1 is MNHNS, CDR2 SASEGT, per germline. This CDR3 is CASSEGYEQYF. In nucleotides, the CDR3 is TGTGCCAGCAGTGAAGGTTACGAGCAGTACTTC.

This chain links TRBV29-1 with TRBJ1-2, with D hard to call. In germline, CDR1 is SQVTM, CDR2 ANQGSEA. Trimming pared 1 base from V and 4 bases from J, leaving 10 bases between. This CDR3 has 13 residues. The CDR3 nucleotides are TGCAGCGTTGAAGTAGTACAGAGCTATGGCTACACCTTC. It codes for CSVEVVQSYGYTF.